Below, 16 T cell receptor beta chains from the same sample are listed, as sequenced in a study of cytomegalovirus exposure and HLA in healthy donors. Both 60 Vbeta primers and 13 Jbeta primers went into the PCR. The protocol was immunoSEQ multiplex PCR, while the TCRdb copy is restricted to in-frame clones and leaves out a portion. The sample shows around 140,000 clones, 78% of them seen only once. The sequenced sample was PBMCs. The receptors here all came from a female donor in good health and CMV-seronegative.

The V gene is TRBV29-1, the J gene TRBJ1-1, with D maybe TRBD1 (5 bases). Germline CDR1 and CDR2: SQVTM and ANQGSEA. Deletions cut 7 bases from V and 5 bases from J, with 23 bases between. The CDR3 sequence is 15 residues long. The CDR3 spells CSAFGPGGLGTEAFF. DNA for the CDR3: TGCAGCGCCTTCGGTCCCGGGGGTCTGGGGACTGAAGCTTTCTTT.

The V gene is TRBV7-8, the J gene TRBJ2-1; the match to TRBD2 covers 11 bases. The V gene end was trimmed by 5 bases and the J gene end by 0 bases; junction bases not matched to a gene: 18. The CDR3 is 21 amino acids. Germline V gene lookup returns CDR1 SGHVS and CDR2 FQNEAQ. The CDR3 region has the DNA TGTGCCAGCAGCGAAAACCCTTTGAGGGGGCTAGCGGGGGGCTCCTACAATGAGCAGTTCTTC. As protein: CASSENPLRGLAGGSYNEQFF.

The chain is built from TRBV6-1 and TRBJ1-2, with D perhaps TRBD1 (6 bases). Looked up from germline, CDR1 is MNHNS and CDR2 is SASEGT. With 5 bases removed from V and 3 bases from J, the gap between germline ends came to 10 bases. The CDR3 sequence is 13 residues long. CDR3 DNA sequence: TGTGCCAGCAGTCTGACAGGAGACTATGGCTACACCTTC. It yields the protein CASSLTGDYGYTF.

The gene calls are TRBV19 and TRBJ1-1; weak D call: TRBD1 (5 bases). Germline assignment: CDR1 LNHDA and CDR2 SQIVND (reference sequence). V was shortened by 5 bases and J by 4 bases, with 20 bases between the two germline ends. CDR3 length equals 16 residues. CDR3 sequence reads: CASSSDGAWGGTEAFF. CDR3 DNA: TGTGCCAGTAGTTCCGACGGGGCCTGGGGGGGCACTGAAGCTTTCTTT.

This chain links TRBV11-3 with TRBJ2-7; 7 bases align to TRBD1. Germline loops: CDR1 SGHNT, CDR2 YENEEA. CDR3 size: 13 residues. V lost 5 bases and J lost 7; bases outside the gene matches: 8. CDR3 nucleotide sequence: TGTGCCAGCAGCCCCGACAGGGTAGAGGAGCAGTACTTC. Encoded protein: CASSPDRVEEQYF.

V usage is TRBV9 and J usage is TRBJ2-1, with TRBD2 matching 7 bases. The CDR3 has 15 amino acids. Per the germline V gene, CDR1 is SGDLS and CDR2 is YYNGEE. V was pared by 7 bases and J by 5 bases, with 12 bases of the junction left unmatched. CDR3 region: CASSPHGGTNNEQFF. The DNA for the CDR3 is TGTGCCAGCTCCCCCCATGGGGGGACTAACAATGAGCAGTTCTTC.

This clone is a singleton in its sample. The chain carries TRBV27 and TRBJ1-1; a weak D match, TRBD1 (6 bases). V gave up 5 bases and J gave up 7 bases, with 20 bases separating them. Germline CDR1 reads MNHEY; CDR2 reads SMNVEV (reference sequence). The CDR3 spans 15 residues. In DNA form, the CDR3 reads TGTGCCAGCAGTGCCTCGACAGGCCCGACCCGTGAAGCTTTCTTT. The encoded protein is CASSASTGPTREAFF.

This rearrangement joins TRBV5-5 to TRBJ1-1; D might be TRBD1 (5 bases). The CDR3 is 15 residues long. The germline V gene has CDR1 SGHKS and CDR2 YYEKEE (reference sequence). The ends were cut back, 2 bases at V and 1 base at J, with 12 bases in the middle. The CDR3 bases are TGTGCCAGCAGCTTATACCAGGGTTGGAACACTGAAGCTTTCTTT. Its translation is CASSLYQGWNTEAFF.

The CDR3 sequence is CASSLGDRRNTEAFF. The CDR3 coding sequence is TGTGCCAGCAGCTTAGGAGACAGGAGGAACACTGAAGCTTTCTTT. The V and J genes are TRBV7-3 and TRBJ1-1, with D possibly TRBD1 on 6 matching bases. Germline CDR1 and CDR2: SGHTA and FQGTGA. The CDR3 is 15 amino acids. The germline V and J ends were trimmed by 2 bases and 1 base, with 11 bases remaining between them.

The V call is TRBV5-5, the J call TRBJ1-2; D uncertain. V was cut by 0 bases and J by 1 base, with 7 bases left in between. The V gene's germline CDR1 is SGHKS and CDR2 YYEKEE (reference sequence). This CDR3 is built from 14 residues. This CDR3 is CASSLGHRNYGYTF. In DNA, the CDR3 is TGTGCCAGCAGCTTGGGACACCGTAACTATGGCTACACCTTC.

The chain has TRBV5-1 and TRBJ1-1, with D uncertain. Trimming removed 0 bases at V and 6 bases at J, with 12 bases between. The CDR3 loop spans 14 amino acids. The germline V gene has CDR1 SGHRS and CDR2 YFSETQ. CDR3 region: CASSLDLPTAEAFF. For the CDR3, the DNA is TGCGCCAGCAGCTTGGACCTACCTACGGCTGAAGCTTTCTTT.

The chain uses TRBV9 and TRBJ2-3; 11 bases are a match to TRBD1. Germline CDR1 and CDR2: SGDLS and YYNGEE. V was pared by 1 base and J by 6 bases, with 4 bases of the junction left unmatched. CDR3 size: 15 residues. This chain's CDR3 is CASSVLGQGGDTQYF. CDR3 coding DNA: TGTGCCAGCAGCGTACTGGGACAGGGGGGGGATACGCAGTATTTT.

This clone was seen a handful of times. This chain uses TRBV4-3 with TRBJ2-1, with a possible D match to TRBD2 (5 bases). The V gene's germline CDR1 is LGHNA and CDR2 YSLEER. The CDR3 spans 13 residues. The ends were cut back, 4 bases at V and 7 bases at J, with 11 bases in the middle. The CDR3 is CASSPVPGNEQFF. The CDR3 nucleotides are TGCGCCAGCAGCCCAGTGCCGGGGAATGAGCAGTTCTTC.

This clone is a singleton in its sample. The chain is built from TRBV9 and TRBJ2-3; TRBD2 matches 10 bases. Germline CDR1 and CDR2: SGDLS and YYNGEE. Trimming took 4 bases from V and 3 from J; bases not matched to a gene: 11. The CDR3 is 17 amino acids. The DNA of the CDR3 is TGTGCCAGCAGCCTCCTGGGTAGCGGGAGGTCGACAGATACGCAGTATTTT. Protein sequence: CASSLLGSGRSTDTQYF.

This clone is a singleton in its sample. CDR3 coding DNA: TGTGCCTGGAGGGGGGGTAATGAAAAACTGTTTTTT. Residues: CAWRGGNEKLFF. The rearrangement uses TRBV30 and TRBJ1-4, with a tentative D call TRBD1 (5 bases). The V gene lost 3 bases and the J gene lost 4 bases, with 6 bases spanning the gap. CDR3 length: 12 residues. Germline CDR1 GTSNPN, CDR2 SVGIG (reference sequence). Together with reference TRBV30 and TRBJ1-4, the CDR3 gives the full variable domain: SQTIHQWPATLVQPVGSPLSLECTVEGTSNPNLYWYRQAAGRGLQLLFYSVGIGQISSEVPQNLSASRPQDRQFILSSKKLLLSDSGFYLCAWRGGNEKLFFGSGTQLSVL.

The chain employs TRBV5-6 and TRBJ2-7; no clear D gene. The CDR3 runs 13 residues. Deletions cut 3 bases from V and 0 bases from J, with 7 bases between. CDR1 is SGHDT and CDR2 is YYEEEE in the germline V gene. The CDR3: CASSSPVSYEQYF. CDR3 nucleotide sequence: TGTGCCAGCAGCTCCCCTGTCTCCTACGAGCAGTACTTC. Together with reference TRBV5-6 and TRBJ2-7, the CDR3 gives the full variable domain: DAGVTQSPTHLIKTRGQQVTLRCSPKSGHDTVSWYQQALGQGPQFIFQYYEEEERQRGNFPDRFSGHQFPNYSSELNVNALLLGDSALYLCASSSPVSYEQYFGPGTRLTVT.